A single sample is the source of the 31 T cell receptor beta chains below, sequenced in a study of regulatory T cells in long-lasting Graves disease. The time point was: newly diagnosed GD, antithyroid drugs for less than 3 months. RNA extracted from PBMCs served as the sequencing template. Investigators prepared the TCR beta libraries by applying iRepertoire HTBI primers and Arm-PCR of CDR3 regions. MiXCR was run by TCRdb on the multiplex PCR reads, yielding one entry per CDR3 protein. The sample holds 400,000 to 650,000 distinct CDR3 sequences, about 16% seen once. This sample also belongs to another study, concerning T cells in Graves' hyperthyroidism and ophthalmopathy.

This sample comprised peripheral blood mononuclear cells (PBMCs), obtained at new diagnosis, from a patient treated with antithyroid drugs. The source is a woman aged 40-65 years with Graves disease.

Ten or more counts support this clonotype. V gene TRBV3-1 combines with J gene TRBJ1-1; D is unclear. The CDR3 totals 11 residues. V dropped 1 base and J dropped 7 bases, with 4 bases sitting between them. Germline CDR1 and CDR2: LGHDT and YNNKEL (reference sequence). The CDR3: CASSQVSEAFF. The CDR3 DNA is TGTGCCAGCAGCCAAGTAAGTGAAGCTTTCTTT. Full variable domain (rest looked up from reference TRBV3-1 and TRBJ1-1): DTAVSQTPKYLVTQMGNDKSIKCEQNLGHDTMYWYKQDSKKFLKIMFSYNNKELIINETVPNRFSPKSPDKAHLNLHINSLELGDSAVYFCASSQVSEAFFGQGTRLTVV.

This clonotype showed up just a few times. V gene TRBV5-6 combines with J gene TRBJ1-1; tentative D call: TRBD1 (6 bases). The CDR3 runs 14 residues. V lost 3 bases and J 5 bases, leaving 14 bases between the germline ends. The germline CDR1 and CDR2 sequences are SGHDT and YYEEEE. CDR3 loop: CASSYDTGRTEAFF. The CDR3 DNA is TGTGCCAGCAGCTACGATACAGGGAGGACTGAAGCTTTCTTT.

This clonotype was found a few times. The chain links TRBV10-2 to TRBJ2-6, with TRBD2 identical over 7 bases. The CDR3 contains 17 residues. Germline CDR1 reads WSHSY; CDR2 reads SAAADI. With V trimmed by 4 bases and J by 0 bases, 6 bases remained unmatched. The chain's CDR3 is CASSGGGLGSGANVLTF. In nucleotides, the CDR3 is TGCGCCAGCAGTGGGGGGGGACTTGGCTCTGGGGCCAACGTCCTGACTTTC.

This clonotype turned up a few times. V is TRBV6-1 and J is TRBJ2-6; the match to TRBD2 covers 8 bases. This CDR3 has 16 residues. Germline CDR1 reads MNHNS; CDR2 reads SASEGT. V shed 5 bases, J shed 0 bases, and the junction held 3 bases outside the gene matches. The CDR3 here is CASSPGGHSGANVLTF. The CDR3 DNA is TGTGCCAGCAGTCCGGGAGGGCACTCTGGGGCCAACGTCCTGACTTTC.

This clonotype was detected many times. The chain is built from TRBV3-1 and TRBJ2-3; a weak D match, TRBD2 (7 bases). V lost 5 bases, J lost 0 bases, and 18 bases lay in between. Germline CDR1 and CDR2: LGHDT and YNNKEL (reference sequence). The CDR3 sequence is 17 residues long. The CDR3 nucleotides are TGTGCCAGCAGCGGGGGCCAGCGGGGACTGAGCACAGATACGCAGTATTTT. As protein: CASSGGQRGLSTDTQYF.

The chain recombines TRBV10-1 with TRBJ2-3; the match to TRBD1 covers 8 bases. This CDR3 is built from 14 residues. With 2 bases clipped from V and 5 bases from J, the junction kept 3 bases outside the gene matches. Germline V gene sequence: CDR1 WNHNN, CDR2 SYGVQD (reference sequence). The CDR3 loop is CASSEGQGRDTQYF. The CDR3 DNA reads as TGCGCCAGCAGTGAGGGACAGGGACGAGATACGCAGTATTTT.

The sample holds many counts of this clonotype. V usage is TRBV19 and J usage is TRBJ1-1, with D hard to call. This CDR3 has 15 amino acids. Germline values: CDR1 LNHDA, CDR2 SQIVND (reference sequence). V lost 4 bases, J lost 0 bases, and 12 bases lay in between. The DNA of the CDR3 is TGTGCCAGTAGTAGTCGGGCGACCTTGAACACTGAAGCTTTCTTT. Translated, it gives CASSSRATLNTEAFF.

This clonotype was seen repeatedly, ten times or more. The chain employs TRBV6-5 and TRBJ1-2; D is unresolved. Trimming stripped 2 bases from V and 7 bases from J, with 11 bases between. Germline CDR1 is MNHEY and CDR2 is SVGAGI. This CDR3 comprises 13 residues. Here the CDR3 reads CASSYLRTGGYTF. CDR3 coding DNA: TGTGCCAGCAGTTACCTAAGGACCGGTGGCTACACCTTC.

The rearrangement joins TRBV5-1 to TRBJ2-1, with TRBD2 matching over 11 bases. Germline V lookup: CDR1 SGHRS, CDR2 YFSETQ. The CDR3 length is 14 residues. V shed 5 bases and J 10 bases; nucleotides not matched to a gene: 8. For the CDR3, the DNA is TGCGCCAGCAGTTCCGGGACTAGCGGACTCGAGCAGTTCTTC. Residues: CASSSGTSGLEQFF.

This clonotype was detected many times. The chain is built from TRBV19 and TRBJ1-1, with D possibly matching TRBD1 (5 bases). The V end lost 6 bases, the J end lost 1 base, and 9 bases lay between the germline ends. CDR3 size: 13 residues. Germline loops: CDR1 LNHDA, CDR2 SQIVND (reference sequence). CDR3 loop: CASSKTANTEAFF. The CDR3 bases are TGTGCCAGTAGCAAGACAGCGAACACTGAAGCTTTCTTT.

This clonotype appeared many times. The gene calls are TRBV24-1 and TRBJ1-4; tentative D call: TRBD1 (6 bases). Germline CDR1 and CDR2: KGHDR and SFDVKD. The germline V and J ends were trimmed by 4 bases and 7 bases, with 15 bases remaining between them. The CDR3 is made up of 15 amino acids. CDR3 nucleotides: TGTGCCACCAGTGACCCCCGGGGGGCCGGTGAAAAACTGTTTTTT. Translation: CATSDPRGAGEKLFF.

In its sample, this clonotype was seen a few times. CDR3 residues: CASSPRDRENSPLHF. Here the CDR3 DNA reads TGTGCCAGCAGCCCCAGGGACAGGGAGAATTCACCCCTCCACTTT. The gene calls are TRBV7-2 and TRBJ1-6, with TRBD1 identical over 9 bases. CDR1 SGHTA and CDR2 FQGNSA come from the germline V gene. V was clipped by 5 bases and J by 7 bases; unmatched bases: 6. This CDR3 region has 15 residues. Variable domain in full (rest from reference TRBV7-2 and TRBJ1-6): GAGVSQSPSNKVTEKGKDVELRCDPISGHTALYWYRQSLGQGLEFLIYFQGNSAPDKSGLPSDRFSAERTGGSVSTLTIQRTQQEDSAVYLCASSPRDRENSPLHFGNGTRLTVT.

This clonotype was recorded many times. The chain couples TRBV6-5 to TRBJ1-2, with D possibly TRBD1 on 6 matching bases. CDR3 length: 15 amino acids. In germline, CDR1 is MNHEY, CDR2 SVGAGI. Trimming removed 0 bases at V and 5 bases at J, with 13 bases between. CDR3 nucleotide sequence: TGTGCCAGCAGTTACTCGAGGGCAGGGGAGTATGGCTACACCTTC. Translated: CASSYSRAGEYGYTF.

The chain combines TRBV27 with TRBJ1-2; D is undetermined. The length of the CDR3 is 15 residues. Germline CDR1 reads MNHEY; CDR2 reads SMNVEV (reference sequence). The V end lost 2 bases, the J end lost 0 bases, and 10 bases lay between the germline ends. The CDR3 nucleotides are TGTGCCAGCAGTTTACGAGACGGACCTAACTATGGCTACACCTTC. Its protein is CASSLRDGPNYGYTF.

This clonotype was counted ten times or more. The chain couples TRBV9 to TRBJ1-1; a weak D match, TRBD1 (5 bases). The CDR3 has 14 amino acids. CDR1 is SGDLS, CDR2 YYNGEE, per germline. Between the trimmed V and J ends, which lost 3 bases and 5 bases, there was a span of 14 bases. The CDR3 region has the DNA TGTGCCAGCAGCGCCGAGGCCGGGGGAACTGAAGCTTTCTTT. This codes for CASSAEAGGTEAFF.

This clonotype was found many times. This chain links TRBV12-3 or TRBV12-4 with TRBJ1-5; D is perhaps TRBD1 (6 bases). This CDR3 spans 14 amino acids. V shed 6 bases and J shed 7 bases, with 16 bases lying between them. In DNA, the CDR3 is TGTGCCAGCAGACAGTCAGGGGTAAGGCAGCCCCAGCATTTT. Amino acid sequence: CASRQSGVRQPQHF.

This clonotype appeared a few times. The J gene is TRBJ1-6, the V gene TRBV6-2 or TRBV6-3; D remains ambiguous. The CDR3 is made up of 15 amino acids. Germline lookup yields CDR1 MNHEY and CDR2 SVGEGT. V was trimmed by 0 bases and J by 7 bases, leaving 10 bases between them. In DNA form, the CDR3 reads TGTGCCAGCAGTTACTCGAGTAGCTGGAATTCACCCCTCCACTTT. It is translated as CASSYSSSWNSPLHF.

The chain carries TRBV9 and TRBJ1-5; 7 nucleotides match TRBD1. Looked up from germline, CDR1 is SGDLS and CDR2 is YYNGEE. V lost 4 bases to trimming and J lost 0 bases; unmatched junction nucleotides: 7. The CDR3 is made up of 16 amino acids. CDR3: CASSPGTDNSNQPQHF. CDR3 nucleotides: TGTGCCAGCAGCCCTGGGACAGACAATAGCAATCAGCCCCAGCATTTT.

The rearrangement uses TRBV11-2 and TRBJ2-2, with TRBD1 matching over 9 bases. Germline assignment: CDR1 SGHAT and CDR2 FQNNGV. This CDR3 is built from 17 residues. The V and J ends lost 4 bases and 0 bases, in that order; junction bases with no gene match: 6. The CDR3 DNA sequence: TGTGCCAGCAGCTCCACACAGGGGGCATCGAACACCGGGGAGCTGTTTTTT. Residues: CASSSTQGASNTGELFF.

This clonotype was observed a handful of times. V and J are TRBV20-1 and TRBJ2-2, with 14 bases that match TRBD2. V was clipped by 2 bases and J by 3 bases; unmatched bases: 8. The CDR3 runs to 18 residues. Germline CDR1 reads DFQATT; CDR2 reads SNEGSKA (reference sequence). The chain's CDR3 is CSARKSGLAGEYTGELFF. CDR3 bases: TGCAGTGCTAGAAAATCGGGACTAGCGGGAGAATACACCGGGGAGCTGTTTTTT.

This clonotype was observed a few times. The chain has TRBV6-1 and TRBJ1-1; 9 bases map to TRBD1. Germline V gives CDR1 MNHNS, CDR2 SASEGT. The junction had 5 bases not matched to a gene; V was cut back by 6 bases and J by 0 bases. The CDR3 extends over 15 amino acids. Here the CDR3 reads CASRTTGGLNTEAFF. The CDR3, as DNA: TGTGCCAGCAGGACTACAGGGGGCCTGAACACTGAAGCTTTCTTT.

On this clonotype: This sequence may be a read error, since a much larger clone differs from it by one base. V and J are TRBV6-1 and TRBJ2-7, with 11 bases identical to TRBD1. Germline V gene lookup returns CDR1 MNHNS and CDR2 SASEGT. Trimming cost V 6 bases and J 6 bases; bases outside gene matches: 10. This CDR3 has 15 residues. The chain's CDR3 is CASSPGGQGGSEQYF. The DNA of the CDR3 is TGTGCCAGCAGCCCAGGGGGACAGGGGGGGTCCGAGCAGTACTTC.

The rearrangement uses TRBV28 and TRBJ1-2; 10 nucleotides line up with TRBD1. Germline V lookup: CDR1 MDHEN, CDR2 SYDVKM. With V trimmed by 4 bases and J by 7 bases, 15 bases remained unmatched. The CDR3 contains 17 residues. The CDR3 bases are TGTGCCAGCAGTTCACTCGGAGGGGATGGGGACAGGGGTGGCTACACCTTC. The encoded protein is CASSSLGGDGDRGGYTF.

The sample holds many counts of this clonotype. This chain joins TRBV6-5 and TRBJ2-2; D is unclear. The V end lost 2 bases, the J end lost 2 bases, and 6 bases lay between the germline ends. Germline CDR1 reads MNHEY; CDR2 reads SVGAGI. The length of the CDR3 is 14 residues. CDR3 bases: TGTGCCAGCAGTTACGTGGTTAACACCGGGGAGCTGTTTTTT. It is translated as CASSYVVNTGELFF.

V and J are TRBV19 and TRBJ1-1; 7 nucleotides agree with TRBD1. This CDR3 contains 16 residues. Germline V gives CDR1 LNHDA, CDR2 SQIVND (reference sequence). Unmatched junction bases numbered 8, after V lost 1 base and J lost 3 bases. CDR3 bases: TGTGCCAGTAGTATAGGGTTTAGGGACAGAGACACTGAAGCTTTCTTT. Translation gives CASSIGFRDRDTEAFF.

This clonotype was picked up many times. V is TRBV2 and J is TRBJ1-5; D is ambiguous. Germline V gives CDR1 SNHLY, CDR2 FYNNEI. The CDR3 length is 14 residues. Trimming cost V 3 bases and J 2 bases, with 8 bases left between them. The DNA for the CDR3 is TGTGCCAGCAGTGATCGGTCCGGCAATCAGCCCCAGCATTTT. It translates to CASSDRSGNQPQHF.

This clonotype was counted at least ten times. The CDR3 sequence: CASSQPGQNNYGYTF. The CDR3, as DNA: TGCGCCAGCAGCCAACCGGGACAGAACAACTATGGCTACACCTTC. J is TRBJ1-2 and V is TRBV4-1; 7 nucleotides agree with TRBD1. In germline, CDR1 is MGHRA, CDR2 YSYEKL. The CDR3 contains 15 residues. The V and J ends lost 2 bases and 2 bases, in that order; junction bases with no gene match: 5.

This clonotype has just a few counts. This clone may be a read error of a much larger clone one base away. V gene TRBV6-1 combines with J gene TRBJ1-1, with unresolved D. The length of the CDR3 is 13 residues. The germline V gene has CDR1 MNHNS and CDR2 SASEGT. The CDR3 sequence is CASGETQHTEAFF. The CDR3 region has the DNA TGTGCCAGCGGTGAAACACAGCACACTGAAGCTTTCTTT.

The chain links TRBV12-3 or TRBV12-4 to TRBJ1-3; D is unresolved. The length of the CDR3 is 18 residues. V gave up 6 bases and J gave up 0 bases, with 21 bases separating them. The CDR3 region is CASSFFLGRTRSGNTIYF. The CDR3 bases are TGTGCCAGCAGCTTTTTCTTGGGAAGGACTCGCTCTGGAAACACCATATATTTT.

This clonotype was seen ten or more times. The chain has TRBV5-1 and TRBJ2-3, with D possibly TRBD2 on 6 matching bases. The CDR3 is 15 amino acids. Germline values: CDR1 SGHRS, CDR2 YFSETQ. V gave up 4 bases and J gave up 4 bases, with 16 bases separating them. CDR3 coding DNA: TGCGCCAGCAGCGCGGGGCTAACTAAGGCAGATACGCAGTATTTT. Protein: CASSAGLTKADTQYF. Full variable domain (rest looked up from reference TRBV5-1 and TRBJ2-3): KAGVTQTPRYLIKTRGQQVTLSCSPISGHRSVSWYQQTPGQGLQFLFEYFSETQRNKGNFPGRFSGRQFSNSRSEMNVSTLELGDSALYLCASSAGLTKADTQYFGPGTRLTVL.

The CDR3 loop reads CSAPAGGSYNEQFF. For the CDR3, the DNA is TGCAGTGCTCCTGCGGGGGGGTCCTACAATGAGCAGTTCTTC. The V gene is TRBV20-1, the J gene TRBJ2-1; 9 nucleotides align to TRBD2. The CDR3 has 14 amino acids. V lost 5 bases and J lost 1; bases outside the gene matches: 3. Germline values: CDR1 DFQATT, CDR2 SNEGSKA (reference sequence).